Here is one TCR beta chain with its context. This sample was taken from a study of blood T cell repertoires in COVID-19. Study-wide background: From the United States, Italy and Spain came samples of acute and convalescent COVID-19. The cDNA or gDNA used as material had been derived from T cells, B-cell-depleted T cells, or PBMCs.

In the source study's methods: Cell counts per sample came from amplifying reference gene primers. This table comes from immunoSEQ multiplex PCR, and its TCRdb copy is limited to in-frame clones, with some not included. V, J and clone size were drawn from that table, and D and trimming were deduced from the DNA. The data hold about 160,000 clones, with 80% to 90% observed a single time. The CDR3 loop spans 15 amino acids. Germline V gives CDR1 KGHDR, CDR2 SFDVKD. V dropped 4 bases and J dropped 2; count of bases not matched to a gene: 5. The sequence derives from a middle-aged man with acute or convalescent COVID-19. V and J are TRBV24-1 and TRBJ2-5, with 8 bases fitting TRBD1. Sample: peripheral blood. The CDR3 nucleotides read TGTGCCACCAGTGAGTCTCGACAGGGGCAAGAGACCCAGTACTTC. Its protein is CATSESRQGQETQYF.